This T cell receptor (beta chain) is drawn from a study of blood T cell repertoires in COVID-19 (TCRdb year 2020). As for the study more broadly: Samples from collaborators originated in the United States, Italy and Spain and spanned both the acute and convalescent phases of COVID-19. The material from the prospective study consisted of cDNA or gDNA derived from T cells, B-cell-depleted T cells, or PBMCs. Deeply sampled blood TCRbeta repertoires from subjects exposed to, actively infected with, or recovered from COVID-19 were included in the dataset. The repertoires were made available in a free public database intended to serve as a resource for research on the immune response to SARS-CoV-2. The samples were drawn from two sources: the first 160 participants of the ongoing ImmuneRACE study, and 1,254 subjects contributed by 6 global collaborators. Sample metadata almost always included a de-identified subject ID, COVID-19 status, age in years and sex. Where available, HLA class I and class II types were obtained from metadata supplied by the sample provider rather than from assay-based typing.

Collaborating institutions collected whole blood in K2EDTA tubes following their own protocols. Collaborator samples were shipped for TCRbeta analysis as frozen whole blood, isolated PBMCs, or DNA extracted from either sample type. A remark on this clone: Its binding antigen is unknown. No much larger clone is present one base from it, and per-base qualities are unavailable.

TCRbeta CDR3 regions were amplified from genomic DNA using the immunoSEQ Assay, a bias-controlled multiplex PCR. Processing in the source paper ran as follows. Nucleated cell counts per sample were estimated from amplification of reference gene primers within the assay. Sequence reads were collapsed and filtered to measure the absolute abundance of every unique TCRbeta CDR3 rearrangement. For each sample, productive Simpson clonality was calculated as the square root of Simpson's diversity index across productive rearrangements. TCRdb carries this immuneACCESS record with in-frame sequences only. Its versions omit some clonotypes, under half of them owing to an unresolved V gene in the studies checked, with the rest unexplained. For V, J and clone size, that table is used; D and trimming come from the DNA. Present in this sample are 210,000 or so clones, 70% to 90% of which were seen just once. The ten most abundant clones make up 4.5% to 6% of the sample.

The paper's findings and limits, for the study overall: The amount of clinical and demographic metadata varied by source and participant and was provided uncurated.

From the germline V gene, CDR1 is MDHEN and CDR2 is SYDVKM. Here V drops 8 bases and J drops 3 bases, and the junction holds 9 bases not matched to any gene. The CDR3 covers 15 residues, taking in both the cysteine and the phenylalanine. Solely the CDR3 DNA is kept, with 45 bases framed from the first base. What was sequenced was peripheral blood. In this chain, TRBV28 is recombined with TRBJ1-4, with 7 bases aligning to TRBD1. This TCR came from an older woman with active or convalescent COVID-19. In nucleotides, the sequence is TGTGCCAGCTGGGGACAGACAGCCCCTAATGAAAAACTGTTTTTT. It specifies CASWGQTAPNEKLFF.